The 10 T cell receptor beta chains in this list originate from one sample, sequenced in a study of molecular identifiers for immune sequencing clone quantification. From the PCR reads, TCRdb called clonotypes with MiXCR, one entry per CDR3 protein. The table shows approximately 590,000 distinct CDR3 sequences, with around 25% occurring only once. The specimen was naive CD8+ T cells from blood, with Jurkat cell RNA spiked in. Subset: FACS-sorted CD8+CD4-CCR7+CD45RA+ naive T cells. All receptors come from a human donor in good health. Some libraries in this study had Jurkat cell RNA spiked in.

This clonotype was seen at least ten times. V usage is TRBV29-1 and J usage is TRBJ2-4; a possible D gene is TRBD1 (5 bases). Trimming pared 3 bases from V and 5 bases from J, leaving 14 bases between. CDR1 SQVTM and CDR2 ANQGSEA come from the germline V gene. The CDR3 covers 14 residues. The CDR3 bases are TGCAGCGTTGAGGGGATCGGACAAGAAAACATTCAGTACTTC. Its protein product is CSVEGIGQENIQYF.

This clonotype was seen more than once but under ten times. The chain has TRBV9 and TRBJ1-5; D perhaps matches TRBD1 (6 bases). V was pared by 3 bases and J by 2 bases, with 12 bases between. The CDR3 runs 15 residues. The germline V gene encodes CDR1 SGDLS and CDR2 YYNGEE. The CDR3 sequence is CASSAQGGGNQPQHF. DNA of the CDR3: TGTGCCAGCAGCGCTCAAGGGGGGGGCAATCAGCCCCAGCATTTT.

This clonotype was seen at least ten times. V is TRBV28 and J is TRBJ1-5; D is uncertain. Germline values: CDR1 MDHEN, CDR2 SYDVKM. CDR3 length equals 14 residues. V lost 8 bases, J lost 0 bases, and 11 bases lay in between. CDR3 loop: CASSPDYSNQPQHF. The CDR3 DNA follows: TGTGCCAGCTCGCCAGACTATAGCAATCAGCCCCAGCATTTT.

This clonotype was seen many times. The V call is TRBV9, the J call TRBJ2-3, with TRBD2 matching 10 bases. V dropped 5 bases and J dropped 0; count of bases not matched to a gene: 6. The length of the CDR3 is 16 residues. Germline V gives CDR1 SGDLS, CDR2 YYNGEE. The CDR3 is CASRPPAGGSTDTQYF. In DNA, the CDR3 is TGTGCCAGCAGACCCCCAGCGGGGGGGAGCACAGATACGCAGTATTTT. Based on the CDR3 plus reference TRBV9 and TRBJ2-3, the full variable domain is DSGVTQTPKHLITATGQRVTLRCSPRSGDLSVYWYQQSLDQGLQFLIQYYNGEERAKGNILERFSAQQFPDLHSELNLSSLELGDSALYFCASRPPAGGSTDTQYFGPGTRLTVL.

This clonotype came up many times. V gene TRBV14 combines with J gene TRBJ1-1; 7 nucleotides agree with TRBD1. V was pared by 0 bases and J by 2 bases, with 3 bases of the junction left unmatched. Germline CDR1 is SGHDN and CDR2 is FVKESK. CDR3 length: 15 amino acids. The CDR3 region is CASSQEGQLNTEAFF. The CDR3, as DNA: TGTGCCAGCAGCCAAGAGGGACAGCTCAACACTGAAGCTTTCTTT.

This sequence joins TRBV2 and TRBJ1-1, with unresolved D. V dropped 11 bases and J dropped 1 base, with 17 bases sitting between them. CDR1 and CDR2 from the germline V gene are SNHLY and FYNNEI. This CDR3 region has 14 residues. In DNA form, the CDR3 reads TGTGCCGCTTATGCACGGGGAGAGAACACTGAAGCTTTCTTT. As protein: CAAYARGENTEAFF.

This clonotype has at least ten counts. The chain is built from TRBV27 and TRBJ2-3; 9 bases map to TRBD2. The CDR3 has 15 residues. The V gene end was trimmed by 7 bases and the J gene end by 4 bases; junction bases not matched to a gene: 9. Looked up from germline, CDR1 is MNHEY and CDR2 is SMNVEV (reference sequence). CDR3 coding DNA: TGTGCCAGCACCACCCTCAGCGGGGGGTCAGATACGCAGTATTTT. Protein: CASTTLSGGSDTQYF.

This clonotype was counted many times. The CDR3 reads CASSVGGNTKETQYF. The CDR3 bases are TGTGCCAGCAGCGTAGGAGGGAATACTAAAGAGACCCAGTACTTC. This chain uses TRBV9 with TRBJ2-5; a weak D match, TRBD2 (5 bases). Between the trimmed V and J ends, which lost 0 bases and 3 bases, there was a span of 12 bases. There are 15 residues in the CDR3. Per the germline V gene, CDR1 is SGDLS and CDR2 is YYNGEE.

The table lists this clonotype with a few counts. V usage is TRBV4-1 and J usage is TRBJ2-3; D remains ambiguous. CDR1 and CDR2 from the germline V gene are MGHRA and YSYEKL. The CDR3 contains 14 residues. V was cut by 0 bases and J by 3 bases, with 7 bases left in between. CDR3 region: CASSQEVPTDTQYF. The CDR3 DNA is TGCGCCAGCAGCCAAGAGGTGCCAACAGATACGCAGTATTTT.

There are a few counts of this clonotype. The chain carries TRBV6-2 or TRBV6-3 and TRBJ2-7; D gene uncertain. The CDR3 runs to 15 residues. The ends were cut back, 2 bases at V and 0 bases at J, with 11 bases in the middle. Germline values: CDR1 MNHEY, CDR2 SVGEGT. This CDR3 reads CASSYRTRYSYEQYF. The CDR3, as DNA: TGTGCCAGCAGTTACCGGACCAGGTACTCCTACGAGCAGTACTTC.